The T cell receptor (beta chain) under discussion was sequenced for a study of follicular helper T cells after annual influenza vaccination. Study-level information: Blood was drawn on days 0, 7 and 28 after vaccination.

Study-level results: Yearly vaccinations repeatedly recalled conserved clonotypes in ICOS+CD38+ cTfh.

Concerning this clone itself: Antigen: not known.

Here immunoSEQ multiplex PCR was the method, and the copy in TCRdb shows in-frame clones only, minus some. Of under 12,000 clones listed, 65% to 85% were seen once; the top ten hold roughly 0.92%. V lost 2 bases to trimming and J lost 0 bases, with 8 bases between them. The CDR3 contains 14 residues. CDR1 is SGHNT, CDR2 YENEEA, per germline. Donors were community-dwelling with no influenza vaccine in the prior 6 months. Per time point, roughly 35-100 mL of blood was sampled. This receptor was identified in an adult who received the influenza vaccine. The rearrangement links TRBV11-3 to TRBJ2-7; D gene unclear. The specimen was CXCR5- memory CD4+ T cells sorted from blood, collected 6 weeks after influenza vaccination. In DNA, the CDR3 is TGTGCCAGCAGCTTATCCGCCCGCTCCTACGAGCAGTACTTC. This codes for CASSLSARSYEQYF.